The sequence of this T cell receptor (beta chain) was determined in a study of beta chain features in type 1 diabetes. Study results and caveats: Short templates might get an advantage during PCR, and this would be equal in patients and controls. Within the patient group, naive, central memory and Treg TCRB repertoires appeared more similar to each other than within healthy donors. TCRB CDR3 length was moderately but significantly reduced in all four CD4+ subsets of Type 1 diabetes patients.

The germline V gene has CDR1 DFQATT and CDR2 SNEGSKA (reference sequence). CDR3 length equals 11 residues. The V gene lost 2 bases and the J gene lost 7 bases, with 8 bases spanning the gap. In regard to this clone: What it recognizes is unknown.

Expressed TCRB transcripts were sequenced because the isolated RNA had all been reverse transcribed beforehand. Produced via immunoSEQ multiplex PCR; TCRdb's table is partial and in-frame only. The sample includes more than 120,000 clones, more than 10% of them seen just once. The collection from each donor was one heparinised blood draw averaging around 120 mL. Sorted CD4+ subsets: naive, central memory, regulatory, stem cell-like memory (CD45RO/CCR7/CD25/CD127/CD95/CD27 panel). The origin of this receptor is a man younger than 35 with type 1 diabetes. Sequencing input: central memory CD4+ T cells from blood. This sequence joins TRBV20-1 and TRBJ1-1, with D possibly being TRBD1 (5 bases). The CDR3 nucleotides read TGCAGTGCTAGACTACAGGTTGAAGCTTTCTTT. Translating it yields CSARLQVEAFF.